The rows below give T cell receptor beta chains drawn from one sample of a study of a mutant IDH1 vaccine in newly diagnosed glioma. Clones were read by immunoSEQ multiplex PCR, and TCRdb kept only the in-frame ones, dropping some. This table has about 56,000 clones, approximately 71% appearing once. These receptors have no identified antigens. Sequenced here: PBMCs, sampled from a glioma patient whose treatment included an IDH1 peptide vaccine. These receptors all stem from a man aged 45 to 65 with glioma. CDR3s include the opening cysteine and the closing phenylalanine or tryptophan. Each record gives: V gene, clone size, D gene, J gene, CDR3 protein, CDR3 DNA. The D gene is left open where the match is weak. Part of the rows lack a size; the others show once, few, many or a class for expanded clones.

TRBV29-1	once	NA	TRBJ2-7	CSVALTASYEQYF	TGCAGCGTTGCGCTCACGGCATCCTACGAGCAGTACTTC
TRBV29-1	NA	NA	TRBJ1-1	CSVGVGTEAFF	TGTAGCGTTGGGGTCGGAACTGAAGCTTTCTTT
TRBV27	NA	NA	TRBJ1-1	CASSLTQRLGNTEAFF	TGTGCCAGCAGTTTAACCCAGCGATTGGGGAACACTGAAGCTTTCTTT
TRBV9	NA	NA	TRBJ2-1	CASSVGWGDNNEQFF	TGTGCCAGCAGCGTAGGGTGGGGGGACAACAATGAGCAGTTCTTC
TRBV7-2	NA	NA	TRBJ1-2	CASSSRDPSYGYTF	TGTGCCAGCAGCTCCCGGGACCCTAGCTATGGCTACACCTTC
TRBV5-1	NA	NA	TRBJ2-3	CASSLDRGGSTDTQYF	TGCGCCAGCAGCCTTGACAGGGGAGGGAGCACAGATACGCAGTATTTT
TRBV28	NA	NA	TRBJ2-7	CASWGEEQYF	TGTGCCAGCTGGGGGGAGGAGCAGTACTTC
TRBV10-3	NA	TRBD1	TRBJ2-3	CAIRGTGIGGDTQYF	TGTGCCATCAGGGGGACCGGGATAGGGGGCGATACGCAGTATTTT
TRBV28	few	NA	TRBJ2-2	CASSTPEVAGELFF	TGTGCCAGCAGTACGCCAGAAGTCGCCGGGGAGCTGTTTTTT
TRBV10-3	few	NA	TRBJ1-1	CAISEMNTEAFF	TGTGCCATCAGTGAGATGAACACTGAAGCTTTCTTT
TRBV2	NA	NA	TRBJ2-2	CASSETGNTGELFF	TGTGCCAGCAGTGAAACAGGAAACACCGGGGAGCTGTTTTTT
TRBV2	NA	NA	TRBJ1-2	CASNPEGPYGYTF	TGTGCCTCGAACCCAGAGGGTCCCTATGGCTACACCTTC
TRBV6-6	NA	NA	TRBJ2-7	CASRPPTGYGEQYF	TGTGCCAGCAGACCCCCAACAGGGTACGGCGAGCAGTACTTC
TRBV10-3	few	NA	TRBJ1-2	CAISESSVDYGYTF	TGTGCCATCAGTGAGTCTTCGGTCGACTATGGCTACACCTTC
TRBV4-3	NA	NA	TRBJ1-1	CASSQDTGGADTEAFF	TGCGCCAGCAGCCAAGATACGGGGGGCGCGGATACTGAAGCTTTCTTT
TRBV4-1	NA	TRBD2	TRBJ2-1	CASSPLAGTYNEQFF	TGCGCCAGCAGCCCTCTAGCGGGGACCTACAATGAGCAGTTCTTC
TRBV9	NA	TRBD1	TRBJ2-2	CASSPGTVNTGELFF	TGTGCCAGCAGCCCCGGGACAGTTAACACCGGGGAGCTGTTTTTT
TRBV10-3	NA	NA	TRBJ1-3	CAINTGNSGNTIYF	TGTGCCATCAATACAGGGAACTCTGGAAACACCATATATTTT
TRBV5-1	NA	NA	TRBJ1-3	CASSSQLSGNTIYF	TGCGCCAGCAGCTCCCAGCTCTCTGGAAACACCATATATTTT
TRBV30	NA	TRBD2	TRBJ2-7	CAWSASRTSPYYEQYF	TGTGCCTGGAGTGCGTCTAGGACTAGCCCATACTACGAGCAGTACTTC
TRBV7-8	NA	TRBD1	TRBJ1-1	CASSFIGQGKAFF	TGTGCCAGCAGCTTCATCGGACAGGGAAAAGCTTTCTTT
TRBV7-2	NA	NA	TRBJ2-5	CASRVSGEETQYF	TGTGCCAGCAGGGTATCCGGAGAAGAGACCCAGTACTTC
TRBV5-8	NA	NA	TRBJ1-2	CASSRGGGYGYTF	TGTGCCAGCAGCCGCGGAGGGGGCTATGGCTACACCTTC
TRBV6-5	NA	TRBD1	TRBJ1-5	CASRQGYNQPQHF	TGTGCCAGCAGACAGGGGTACAATCAGCCCCAGCATTTT
TRBV18	NA	NA	TRBJ1-5	CASSPGFGGQPQHF	TGTGCCAGCTCACCAGGATTCGGCGGCCAGCCCCAGCATTTT
TRBV6-5	once	TRBD1	TRBJ2-7	CASSYSGTGGYEQYF	TGTGCCAGCAGTTACTCCGGGACAGGGGGCTACGAGCAGTACTTC
TRBV6-5	NA	TRBD1	TRBJ2-7	CASSPQTGDEQYF	TGTGCCAGCAGTCCACAGACAGGGGACGAGCAGTACTTC
TRBV7-9	NA	NA	TRBJ1-5	CASSPGERGEPQHF	TGTGCCAGCAGCCCAGGGGAACGGGGGGAGCCCCAGCATTTT
TRBV7-2	NA	TRBD1	TRBJ1-5	CASSFQTGLNQPQHF	TGTGCCAGCAGCTTCCAGACAGGGTTAAATCAGCCCCAGCATTTT
TRBV7-8	NA	NA	TRBJ1-5	CASSLADSPHQPQHF	TGTGCCAGCAGCTTAGCGGACAGTCCACATCAGCCCCAGCATTTT
TRBV7-9	few	NA	TRBJ2-1	CASSGSDEQFF	TGTGCCAGCAGCGGAAGCGATGAGCAGTTCTTC
TRBV10-3	NA	NA	TRBJ1-5	CAISRVSNQPQHF	TGTGCCATCAGCAGGGTTAGCAATCAGCCCCAGCATTTT
TRBV28	NA	NA	TRBJ2-2	CASSRRWAGRTGELFF	TGTGCCAGCAGCCGCCGATGGGCAGGGAGGACCGGGGAGCTGTTTTTT
TRBV7-9	NA	NA	TRBJ2-3	CASSFPGTDTQYF	TGTGCCAGCAGCTTCCCCGGGACAGATACGCAGTATTTT
TRBV30	NA	TRBD1	TRBJ2-7	CAWGDRRSSYEQYF	TGTGCCTGGGGGGACAGGAGGAGCTCCTACGAGCAGTACTTC
TRBV4-1	NA	TRBD1	TRBJ1-1	CASSQADRRSAEAFF	TGCGCCAGCAGCCAAGCGGACAGGCGGTCGGCTGAAGCTTTCTTT
TRBV9	NA	TRBD1	TRBJ1-1	CASRKDRVIAEAFF	TGTGCCAGCCGAAAGGACAGGGTGATTGCTGAAGCTTTCTTT
TRBV6-5	once	TRBD2	TRBJ2-1	CASSSSGGAYNEQFF	TGTGCCAGCAGTTCTAGCGGGGGGGCCTACAATGAGCAGTTCTTC
TRBV5-1	NA	NA	TRBJ2-3	CASSLIAGPTDTQYF	TGCGCCAGCAGCTTAATTGCGGGGCCCACAGATACGCAGTATTTT
TRBV30	NA	TRBD2	TRBJ2-1	CAWTLAGGNNEQFF	TGTGCCTGGACTCTAGCGGGGGGGAACAATGAGCAGTTCTTC
TRBV6-1	NA	TRBD1	TRBJ1-1	CASRKDRGGTEAFF	TGTGCCAGCCGGAAGGACAGGGGTGGCACTGAAGCTTTCTTT
TRBV14	NA	TRBD1	TRBJ1-1	CASSSSPGTGRATEAFF	TGTGCCAGCAGCTCGAGTCCCGGGACAGGGAGGGCCACTGAAGCTTTCTTT
TRBV27	NA	NA	TRBJ1-2	CASSLKGGNYGYTF	TGTGCCAGCAGTTTGAAAGGAGGAAACTATGGCTACACCTTC
TRBV2	NA	NA	TRBJ2-6	CASRGSGANVLTF	TGTGCCAGCAGGGGCTCTGGGGCCAACGTCCTGACTTTC
TRBV30	many	NA	TRBJ1-4	CASSGATNEKLFF	TGTGCCTCCTCGGGGGCAACTAATGAAAAACTGTTTTTT
TRBV7-9	few	NA	TRBJ1-1	CASSLAEMNTEAFF	TGTGCCAGCAGCTTGGCCGAGATGAACACTGAAGCTTTCTTT
TRBV2	NA	NA	TRBJ1-5	CASSEAPGIGNQPQHF	TGTGCCAGCAGTGAAGCGCCGGGGATTGGGAATCAGCCCCAGCATTTT
TRBV14	NA	NA	TRBJ2-2	CASSREIGNTGELFF	TGTGCCAGCAGCCGTGAAATCGGGAACACCGGGGAGCTGTTTTTT
TRBV7-6	NA	NA	TRBJ2-7	CASSPNAGPYEQYF	TGTGCCAGCAGCCCAAACGCGGGTCCCTACGAGCAGTACTTC
TRBV5-6	NA	NA	TRBJ1-1	CASSRGRNTEAFF	TGTGCCAGCAGCAGAGGGAGGAACACTGAAGCTTTCTTT
TRBV19	NA	NA	TRBJ1-2	CASNGGRTLNYGYTF	TGTGCCAGTAATGGCGGACGAACCCTTAACTATGGCTACACCTTC
TRBV9	NA	TRBD1	TRBJ2-5	CASSVDGTGYETQYF	TGTGCCAGCAGCGTAGATGGGACAGGGTACGAGACCCAGTACTTC
TRBV29-1	NA	NA	TRBJ2-2	CSVQKRGGVRTGELFF	TGCAGCGTTCAAAAAAGGGGTGGGGTCCGGACCGGGGAGCTGTTTTTT
TRBV6-1	NA	NA	TRBJ2-7	CASESYEQYF	TGTGCCAGCGAATCCTACGAGCAGTACTTC
TRBV7-9	NA	TRBD1	TRBJ1-5	CASSLGGGLGNQPQHF	TGTGCCAGCAGCTTGGGAGGGGGCCTAGGCAATCAGCCCCAGCATTTT